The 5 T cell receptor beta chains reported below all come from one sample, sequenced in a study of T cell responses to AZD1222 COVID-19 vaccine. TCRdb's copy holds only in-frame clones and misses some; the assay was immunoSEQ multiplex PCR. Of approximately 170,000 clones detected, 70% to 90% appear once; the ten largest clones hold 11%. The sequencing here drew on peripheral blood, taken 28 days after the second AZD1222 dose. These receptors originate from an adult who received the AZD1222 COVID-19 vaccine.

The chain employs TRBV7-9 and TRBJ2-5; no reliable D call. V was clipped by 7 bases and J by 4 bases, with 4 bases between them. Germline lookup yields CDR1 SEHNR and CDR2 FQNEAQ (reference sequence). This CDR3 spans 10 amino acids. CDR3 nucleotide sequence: TGTGCCAGCACCGGAGAGACCCAGTACTTC. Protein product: CASTGETQYF.

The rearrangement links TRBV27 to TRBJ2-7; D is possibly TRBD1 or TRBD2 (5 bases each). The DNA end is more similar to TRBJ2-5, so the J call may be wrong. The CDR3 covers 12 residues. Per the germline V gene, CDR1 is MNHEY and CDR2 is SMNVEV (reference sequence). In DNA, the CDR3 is TGTGCCAGCAGCCTGAGGGGAGAGACCCAGTACTTC. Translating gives CASSLRGETQYF.

The CDR3 DNA reads TGTGCCAGCAATGCAGGGTATAATTCACCCCTCCACTTT. As protein: CASNAGYNSPLHF. The rearrangement uses TRBV6-5 and TRBJ1-6; tentatively, D is TRBD1 (5 bases). V shed 7 bases and J shed 4 bases, with 8 bases lying between them. Germline values: CDR1 MNHEY, CDR2 SVGAGI. The CDR3 consists of 13 residues.

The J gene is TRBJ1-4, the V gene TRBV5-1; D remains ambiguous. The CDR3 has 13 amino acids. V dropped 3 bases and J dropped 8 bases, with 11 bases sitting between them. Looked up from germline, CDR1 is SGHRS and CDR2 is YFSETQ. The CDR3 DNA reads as TGCGCCAGCAGCTCTCAGGCGGGGGAAAAACTGTTTTTT. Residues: CASSSQAGEKLFF.

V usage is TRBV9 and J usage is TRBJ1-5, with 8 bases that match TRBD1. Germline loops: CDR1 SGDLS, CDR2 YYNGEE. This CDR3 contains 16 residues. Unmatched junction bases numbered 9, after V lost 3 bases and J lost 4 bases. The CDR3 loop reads CASSATQGADNQPQHF. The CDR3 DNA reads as TGTGCCAGCAGCGCCACTCAGGGGGCCGATAATCAGCCCCAGCATTTT.